The 4 T cell receptor beta chains below were found in one sample sequenced in a study of regulatory T cells in long-lasting Graves disease. Documented time point: newly diagnosed GD, antithyroid drugs for less than 3 months. Scientists built the TCR library using RNA that was extracted from PBMCs. Researchers made TCR beta libraries by using iRepertoire HTBI primers and running Arm-PCR on CDR3 regions. One entry per CDR3 protein, called by TCRdb with MiXCR from the multiplex PCR reads. The repertoire holds 400,000 to 550,000 distinct CDR3 sequences, with more than 13% as singletons. The same data also went into a second study, on T cells in Graves' hyperthyroidism and ophthalmopathy.

The sample was peripheral blood mononuclear cells (PBMCs), taken at new diagnosis, from a patient treated with antithyroid drugs. These receptors originate from a woman younger than 45 with Graves disease.

This clonotype occurred a few times. The chain is built from TRBV10-3 and TRBJ2-7; TRBD2 matches 9 bases. The CDR3 has 14 amino acids. The V gene end was trimmed by 8 bases and the J gene end by 2 bases; junction bases not matched to a gene: 7. Per germline, CDR1 ENHRY and CDR2 SYGVKD. CDR3 protein: CAIQLAGLPYEQYF. The CDR3 bases are TGTGCCATCCAACTAGCGGGTCTACCCTACGAGCAGTACTTC.

In its sample, this clonotype was seen many times. The rearrangement links TRBV30 to TRBJ1-5; no clear D gene. The CDR3 consists of 13 residues. Germline V gene lookup returns CDR1 GTSNPN and CDR2 SVGIG (reference sequence). Trimming removed 7 bases from V and 7 bases from J, with 17 bases in between. As DNA, the CDR3 is TGTGCCTACGCTGGAGGGTCCGGGCAGCCCCAGCATTTT. Protein product: CAYAGGSGQPQHF.

In regard to this clonotype: At one end, the junction sequence differs from germline, possibly due to a read error. This chain connects TRBV9 to TRBJ2-4; 8 bases match TRBD2. The J call may be in error: the DNA end matches TRBJ2-3 better. The CDR3 length is 15 residues. CDR1 is SGDLS and CDR2 is YYNGEE in the germline V gene. CDR3 sequence reads: CASMPVSGIGDAQYF. The DNA for the CDR3 is TGTGCCAGCATGCCGGTTAGCGGGATTGGAGATGCGCAGTATTTT.

This clonotype showed up just a few times. The gene calls are TRBV5-1 and TRBJ2-7; the D is unclear. Trimming removed 4 bases at V and 0 bases at J, with 8 bases between. CDR1 and CDR2 from the germline V gene are SGHRS and YFSETQ. CDR3 length: 13 amino acids. The CDR3 DNA sequence: TGCGCCAGCAGCCCTTCAACCTCCTACGAGCAGTACTTC. It specifies CASSPSTSYEQYF.